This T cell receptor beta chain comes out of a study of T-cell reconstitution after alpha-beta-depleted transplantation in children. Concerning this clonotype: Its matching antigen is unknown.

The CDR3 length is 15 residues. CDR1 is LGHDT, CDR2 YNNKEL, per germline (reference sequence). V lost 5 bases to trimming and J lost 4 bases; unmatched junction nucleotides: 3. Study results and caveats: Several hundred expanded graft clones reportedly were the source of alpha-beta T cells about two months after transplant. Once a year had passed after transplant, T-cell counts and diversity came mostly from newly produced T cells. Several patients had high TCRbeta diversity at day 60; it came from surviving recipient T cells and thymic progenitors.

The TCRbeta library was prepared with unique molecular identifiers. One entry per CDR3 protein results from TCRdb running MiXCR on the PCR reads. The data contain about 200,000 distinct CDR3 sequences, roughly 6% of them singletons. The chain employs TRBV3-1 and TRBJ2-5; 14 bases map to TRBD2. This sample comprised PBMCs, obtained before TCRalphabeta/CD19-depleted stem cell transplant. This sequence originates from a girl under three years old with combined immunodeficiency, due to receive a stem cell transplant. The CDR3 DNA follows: TGTGCCAGCAGCGAGGGACTAGCGGGAGCAGAGACCCAGTACTTC. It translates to CASSEGLAGAETQYF.